Given below is one T cell receptor (beta chain) in context. Antigen specificity is unknown. Trimming took off 2 bases at V and 2 bases at J, with 6 bases between the two ends. Germline CDR1 and CDR2: SGHVS and FQNEAQ. The CDR3 is made up of 13 amino acids. This sample is part of a study of T cell responses to AZD1222 COVID-19 vaccine. Study-level points and caveats: Vaccine-associated CD4 TCRs spanned spike, dominant at 160-218 and 743-854. Spike-specific TCR breadth rose after two AZD1222 doses, and depth rose as well. Baseline antibody screening turned up just six seropositive AZD1222 recipients. As reported, nearly half of all spike-specific TCRs target variant regions that are unmutated.

The protocol was immunoSEQ multiplex PCR, while the TCRdb copy is restricted to in-frame clones and leaves out a portion. The sample has around 140,000 clones, roughly nine tenths seen once; the top ten hold 5.1%. The sample in question was peripheral blood, obtained on day 0 of AZD1222 vaccination. J is TRBJ1-1 and V is TRBV7-8; D is undetermined. This receptor was taken from an adult in good health. CDR3 in amino acids: CASSLTPNTEAFF. In nucleotides, the CDR3 is TGTGCCAGCAGCTTAACGCCCAACACTGAAGCTTTCTTT. Supplemented by reference TRBV7-8 and TRBJ1-1, the full variable domain reads GAGVSQSPRYKVAKRGQDVALRCDPISGHVSLFWYQQALGQGPEFLTYFQNEAQLDKSGLPSDRFFAERPEGSVSTLKIQRTQQEDSAVYLCASSLTPNTEAFFGQGTRLTVV.